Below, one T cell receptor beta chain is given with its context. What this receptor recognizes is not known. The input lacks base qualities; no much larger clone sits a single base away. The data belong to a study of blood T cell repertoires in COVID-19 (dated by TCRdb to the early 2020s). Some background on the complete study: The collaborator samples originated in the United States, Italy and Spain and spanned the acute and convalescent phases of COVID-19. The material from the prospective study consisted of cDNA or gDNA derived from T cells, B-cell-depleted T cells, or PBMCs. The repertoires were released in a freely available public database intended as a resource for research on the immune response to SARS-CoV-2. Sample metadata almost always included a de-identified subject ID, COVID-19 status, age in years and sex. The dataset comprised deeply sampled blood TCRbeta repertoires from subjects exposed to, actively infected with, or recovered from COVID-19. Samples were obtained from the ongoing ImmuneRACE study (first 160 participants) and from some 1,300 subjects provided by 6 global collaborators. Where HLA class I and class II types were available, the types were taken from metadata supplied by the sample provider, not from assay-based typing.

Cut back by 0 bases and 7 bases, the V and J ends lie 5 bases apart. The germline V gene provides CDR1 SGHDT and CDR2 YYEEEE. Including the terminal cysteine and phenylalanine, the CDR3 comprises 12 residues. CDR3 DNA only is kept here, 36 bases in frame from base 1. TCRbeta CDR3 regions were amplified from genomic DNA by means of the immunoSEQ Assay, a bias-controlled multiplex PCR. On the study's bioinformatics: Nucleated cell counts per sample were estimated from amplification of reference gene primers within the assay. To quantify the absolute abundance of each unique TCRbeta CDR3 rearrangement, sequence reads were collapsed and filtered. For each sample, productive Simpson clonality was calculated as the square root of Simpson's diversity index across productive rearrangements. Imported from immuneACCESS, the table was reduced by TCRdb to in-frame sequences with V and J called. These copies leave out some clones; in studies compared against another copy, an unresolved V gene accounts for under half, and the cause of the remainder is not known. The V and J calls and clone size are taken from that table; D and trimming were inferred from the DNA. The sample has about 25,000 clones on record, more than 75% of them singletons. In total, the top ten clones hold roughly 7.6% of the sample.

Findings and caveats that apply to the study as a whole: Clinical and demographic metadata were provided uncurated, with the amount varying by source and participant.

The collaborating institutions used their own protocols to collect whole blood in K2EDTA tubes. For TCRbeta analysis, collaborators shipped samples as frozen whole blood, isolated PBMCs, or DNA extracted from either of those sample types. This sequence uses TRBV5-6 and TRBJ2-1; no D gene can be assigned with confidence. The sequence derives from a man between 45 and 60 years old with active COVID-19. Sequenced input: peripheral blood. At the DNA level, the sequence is TGTGCCAGCAGCTTGGTATTGAATGAGCAGTTCTTC. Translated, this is CASSLVLNEQFF. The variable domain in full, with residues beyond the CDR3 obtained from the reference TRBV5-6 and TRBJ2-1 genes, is DAGVTQSPTHLIKTRGQQVTLRCSPKSGHDTVSWYQQALGQGPQFIFQYYEEEERQRGNFPDRFSGHQFPNYSSELNVNALLLGDSALYLCASSLVLNEQFFGPGTRLTVL.